A single sample is the source of the 2 T cell receptor beta chains below, sequenced in a study of cytomegalovirus exposure and HLA in healthy donors. Vbeta (60) and Jbeta (13) primers were used in the PCR. Sequencing used immunoSEQ multiplex PCR; TCRdb keeps in-frame clones, though not all of them. The profile shows around 140,000 clones, approximately 87% of them singletons. The sample comprised PBMCs. These receptors all stem from a man aged 35-49 years in good health and CMV-seronegative.

CDR3 amino acids: CASSFGATNEKLFF. The CDR3 DNA reads as TGTGCCAGCAGCTTCGGTGCAACTAATGAAAAACTGTTTTTT. The chain has TRBV11-1 and TRBJ1-4; D is uncertain. The CDR3 runs 14 residues. The germline CDR1 and CDR2 sequences are SGHAT and FQDESV (reference sequence). V lost 3 bases to trimming and J lost 0 bases, with 5 bases between them.

The chain uses TRBV2 and TRBJ1-2; 8 bases agree with TRBD1. CDR1 is SNHLY and CDR2 is FYNNEI in the germline V gene. The CDR3 totals 13 residues. The junction had 9 bases not matched to a gene; V was cut back by 7 bases and J by 8 bases. The CDR3 DNA follows: TGTGCCAGCACAGAGGGCAGGGGGCGCGGCTACACCTTC. The encoded protein is CASTEGRGRGYTF. Supplemented by reference TRBV2 and TRBJ1-2, the full variable domain reads EPEVTQTPSHQVTQMGQEVILRCVPISNHLYFYWYRQILGQKVEFLVSFYNNEISEKSEIFDDQFSVERPDGSNFTLKIRSTKLEDSAMYFCASTEGRGRGYTFGSGTRLTVV.